This T cell receptor (beta chain) derives from a study of control samples from healthy donors and cancer patients. Trimming left V 2 bases short and J 1 base short, with 10 bases between. The CDR3 totals 15 residues. Germline assignment: CDR1 SGHTA and CDR2 FQGTGA. Generated by immunoSEQ multiplex PCR, the TCRdb table keeps only in-frame clones and is missing some. The sample lists 130,000 or so clones, around nine tenths occurring once. The chain links TRBV7-3 to TRBJ2-3, with D uncertain. The clonotype was recovered from a man aged 35 to 55 in good health. The sample consisted of blood. In nucleotides, the CDR3 is TGTGCCAGCAGCTTATCTGGCGGCCGCACAGATACGCAGTATTTT. The encoded protein is CASSLSGGRTDTQYF.